Presented here are 3 T cell receptor beta chains from one specimen sequenced in a study of STAT5B mutations in CD4+ large granular lymphocyte leukemia. Clones were read by immunoSEQ multiplex PCR, and TCRdb kept only the in-frame ones, dropping some. The table records about 35,000 clones, 65% to 70% of them present only once. Sequenced input: CD4+ T cells from blood buffy coats. These receptors all come from a human donor in good health.

Points on this clone: Other DNA sequences in this sample translate to the same CDR3. V gene TRBV7-2 combines with J gene TRBJ1-1, with D maybe TRBD1 (5 bases). CDR1 is SGHTA, CDR2 FQGNSA, per germline. This CDR3 comprises 13 residues. The V gene lost 3 bases and the J gene lost 4 bases, with 9 bases spanning the gap. CDR3 nucleotide sequence: TGTGCCAGCAGCTTCCAGGGAGCCACTGAAGCTTTCTTT. It translates to CASSFQGATEAFF.

Here the CDR3 reads CASGDPGETQYF. As DNA, the CDR3 is TGTGCCAGCGGGGACCCTGGGGAGACCCAGTACTTC. The rearrangement joins TRBV27 to TRBJ2-5; D could derive from TRBD1 or TRBD2 (5 bases each). Trimming stripped 8 bases from V and 5 bases from J, with 12 bases between. CDR1 and CDR2 from the germline V gene are MNHEY and SMNVEV (reference sequence). The CDR3 has 12 residues.

The chain links TRBV2 to TRBJ1-1; a possible D gene is TRBD1 (5 bases). Trimming removed 8 bases from V and 11 bases from J, with 15 bases in between. Germline CDR1 SNHLY, CDR2 FYNNEI. This CDR3 has 11 amino acids. DNA of the CDR3: TGTGCCAGCGACGCGCAGGGTATGGCTTTCTTT. Protein: CASDAQGMAFF.